The rows below give T cell receptor beta chains drawn from one sample of a study of control samples from healthy donors and cancer patients. Profiling relied on immunoSEQ multiplex PCR, and the TCRdb table lists in-frame clones only, not all of them. Counted here are about 140,000 clones, about 90% occurring once; the ten biggest clones make up less than 8.5%. Material: blood. The origin of the receptors is a man aged 18 to 30 in good health. Both conserved end residues are part of each CDR3. D genes are given only for firm matches. For some rows the clone size is stated as once, few or many, or as a class when expanded; others skip it.

cdr3_aa cdr3_nt j_call d_call v_call clone_size
CASNKAGGASHGYTF TGCGCCAGCAACAAGGCAGGGGGCGCGTCCCATGGCTACACCTTC TRBJ1-2 TRBD1 TRBV10-2 -
CASSYLGRSTEAFF TGTGCCAGCAGTTACTTGGGACGAAGCACTGAAGCTTTCTTT TRBJ1-1 - TRBV6-2/TRBV6-3 -
CASSRSGQHSNQPQHF TGTGCCAGCAGCCGGTCGGGACAACATAGCAATCAGCCCCAGCATTTT TRBJ1-5 - TRBV3-1/TRBV3-2 -
CASSLASPGPDTQYF TGTGCCAGCAGCTTGGCCTCTCCGGGCCCAGATACGCAGTATTTT TRBJ2-3 - TRBV7-9 -
CASSSTAGQGPLFF TGTGCCAGCAGCTCGACGGCCGGCCAGGGGCCTCTGTTTTTT TRBJ1-4 - TRBV5-5 -
CASSAPGDRGIGSTDTQYF TGTGCCAGCAGTGCCCCGGGGGACAGGGGAATAGGGAGCACAGATACGCAGTATTTT TRBJ2-3 TRBD1 TRBV2 few
CASSQDFGQPQHF TGTGCCAGCAGCCAAGACTTTGGCCAGCCCCAGCATTTT TRBJ1-5 - TRBV9 -
CASSIGTSPYEQYF TGTGCCAGTAGTATTGGGACATCCCCCTACGAGCAGTACTTC TRBJ2-7 - TRBV19 -
CATRVGGYNEQFF TGCGCCACCAGGGTTGGAGGATACAATGAGCAGTTCTTC TRBJ2-1 - TRBV5-1 -
CASSDGTVTGELFF TGCGCCAGCAGTGATGGGACAGTCACCGGGGAGCTGTTTTTT TRBJ2-2 TRBD1 TRBV10-1 -
CASSQDTGRAEAFF TGCGCCAGCAGCCAAGATACGGGGAGGGCTGAAGCTTTCTTT TRBJ1-1 - TRBV4-1 -
CASSYGGRGNSPLHF TGTGCCAGCAGTTACGGGGGCAGGGGAAATTCACCCCTCCACTTT TRBJ1-6 - TRBV6-5 -
CASSQESTSLTLAKNIQYF TGCGCCAGCAGCCAAGAGTCGACGTCACTGACCCTAGCCAAAAACATTCAGTACTTC TRBJ2-4 - TRBV4-1 once
CASSLDRDPRESPLHF TGCGCCAGCAGCCTTGACAGGGACCCTAGAGAGTCACCCCTCCACTTT TRBJ1-6 TRBD1 TRBV4-1 -
CASSVTGLGYTF TGTGCCAGCAGCGTGACAGGGCTTGGCTACACCTTC TRBJ1-2 TRBD1 TRBV5-6 -
CASSQVKGTAELYEQYF TGCGCCAGCAGCCAAGTGAAGGGGACAGCAGAATTATACGAGCAGTACTTC TRBJ2-7 TRBD1 TRBV4-1 -
CAISERGTGAEKLFF TGTGCCATCAGTGAGAGGGGGACAGGGGCCGAAAAACTGTTTTTT TRBJ1-4 TRBD1 TRBV10-3 -